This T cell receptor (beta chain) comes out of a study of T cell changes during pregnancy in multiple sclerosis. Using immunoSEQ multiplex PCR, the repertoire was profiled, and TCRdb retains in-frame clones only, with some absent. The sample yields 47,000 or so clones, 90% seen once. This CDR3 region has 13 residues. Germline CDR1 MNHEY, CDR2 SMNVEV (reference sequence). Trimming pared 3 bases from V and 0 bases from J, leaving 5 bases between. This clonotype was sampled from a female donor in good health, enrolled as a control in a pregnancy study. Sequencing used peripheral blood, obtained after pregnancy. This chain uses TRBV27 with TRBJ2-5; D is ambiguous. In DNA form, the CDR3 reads TGTGCCAGCAGTTTTTACAACCAAGAGACCCAGTACTTC. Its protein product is CASSFYNQETQYF.